This T cell receptor beta chain is drawn from a study of shared clonotypes between healthy human individuals (dated by TCRdb to the early 2020s). The study in broad terms: The cohort included three men and two women between 18 and 49 years of age. The study deeply sequenced blood TCR repertoires of roughly five healthy adults to estimate repertoire size and the extent of clonotype sharing between individuals. Libraries were prepared and TCR repertoires were sequenced by different laboratories using diverse techniques, in order to increase sequencing depth and limit assay-specific biases. Each donor's leukapheresis produced roughly between roughly 0.85 and 10 billion PBMCs.

Results and caveats for the whole study, not just this receptor: Only blood was sampled, and tissue TCR repertoires likely differ from those in blood. Pairwise subsampling indicated that sequencing depth was expected to affect the degree of clonotype sharing among donors. The small number of donors limited the genetic and exposure-history diversity represented.

Details on this clone: Its target antigen remains unknown. Per-base quality was not reported, and no clone a single base away is much larger than it.

Using the deep immunoSEQ assay, multiplex PCR amplified TCR CDR3 regions from genomic DNA. Extracted genomic DNA from each cell subset was spread evenly across all wells of several immunoSEQ 96-well plates, with each plate serving as a replicate. For unsorted PBMC, each replicate PCR was loaded with roughly 0.3 ug genomic DNA, equivalent to tens of thousands of T cell genomes. Unsorted PBMC genomic DNA was sequenced across ten immunoSEQ deep assay plates. The purified libraries were quantified using a Qubit 3.0 fluorometer, sized with a Bioanalyzer 2100, and then quantified again using the KAPA Library Quantification kit. Every immunoSEQ 96-well plate was sequenced on a dedicated single-read 150-cycle Illumina NextSeq 550 flow cell. For the original study's pipeline: Because the immunoSEQ output held only junctional sequences and lacked quality scores, the filtering could not match the filtering applied to full-length reads. Sequences were annotated with PyIR, a Python wrapper for IgBLAST v1.9, and V/J genes and CDR3 were assigned using IMGT germline references. Reads with weak V/J assignments (E-value above 1e-6), missing CDR3, stop codons, out-of-frame junctions, or ambiguous translated residues were removed. V3J clonotypes were defined as sequences sharing the same inferred V gene, J gene, and CDR3 amino acid sequence. The percentage overlap between two repertoires was calculated by dividing the number of shared unique clonotypes by the size of the smaller repertoire. Three approaches were used to assess repertoire richness: RTK rarefaction, the Chao1 estimator, and Recon v2.1 estimates of unobserved clonotypes. TCRdb took this table from immuneACCESS and kept in-frame rearrangements with V and J called. Such tables lack part of the clones; where checked against another copy, unresolved V genes explain under half of the gap, and the rest is unexplained. The V and J calls and clone size were taken over from that table, and D and trimming were inferred from the DNA. The sample table lists some 490,000 clones, roughly 80% of them with a count of one. 10% to 15% of the sample lies in the top ten.

The CDR3, cysteine through phenylalanine, is 18 amino acids long. CDR3 DNA only is kept here, 54 bases in frame from base 1. V and J lose 3 bases and 6 bases, and a span of 24 bases separates them. As encoded in the germline V gene, CDR1 is KGHSH while CDR2 is LQKENI. Donors were healthy HIV-negative adults with no recently reported acute infections or vaccinations. Every donor was a Caucasian adult residing in Nashville, Tennessee, USA. For unsorted samples, about 90 million PBMCs were counted and genomic DNA was extracted with the QIAamp DNA Blood Mini kit. After blood collection by leukapheresis, PBMCs were isolated using Ficoll-Histopaque density gradient centrifugation and then cryopreserved in the vapor phase of liquid nitrogen.

Sequencing input: PBMCs. The sequence derives from a woman aged 40 to 50 in good health. Some clones in this sample may be carry-over from other donors' samples. The chain is made from TRBV18 and TRBJ1-3; the D gene is perhaps TRBD1, on 5 matching bases. The sequence in DNA is TGTGCCAGCTCACCTGAGGCGGGGCAGGCCGGAAGTAAAAACACCATATATTTT. This is translated as CASSPEAGQAGSKNTIYF.